These T cell receptor beta chains were read from a single sample in a study of blood T cell repertoires in COVID-19. The method was immunoSEQ multiplex PCR; TCRdb's version includes in-frame clones alone and lacks a portion of them. Among a few hundred thousand clones, around 87% were seen once, and the ten largest hold approximately 1.7%. Sequencing was performed on PBMCs or T cells enriched from blood (not recorded which). The receptors originated from a woman in her forties or fifties who had recovered from COVID-19. The CDR3 runs from the conserved cysteine through the conserved F or W. Each record gives: D gene, clone size, V gene, J gene, CDR3 DNA, CDR3 protein. D genes are given only for firm matches. Some rows have no size entry. The others give once, few or many, or a class for an expanded clone.

>.|.|TRBV5-1|TRBJ2-5
TGCGCCAGCAGCTTGGCCAGCGGGCGACAAGAGACCCAGTACTTC
CASSLASGRQETQYF
>TRBD2|.|TRBV7-3|TRBJ2-1
TGTGCCAGCAGCTTAACCAGGACTAGCGACAATGAGCAGTTCTTC
CASSLTRTSDNEQFF
>.|.|TRBV19|TRBJ1-2
TGTGCCAGTAGTATAAACGGGGGACCCTTAAGTGGCTACACCTTC
CASSINGGPLSGYTF
>.|.|TRBV28|TRBJ1-5
TGTGCCAGCAACGAGGGTGGTCAGCCCCAGCATTTT
CASNEGGQPQHF
>.|.|TRBV7-9|TRBJ1-4
TGTGCCAGCAGCTTACACAGGGCGGGCGAAAAACTGTTTTTT
CASSLHRAGEKLFF
>TRBD1|.|TRBV9|TRBJ1-1
TGTGCCAGCAGCCCAGGACCGACAGGGGTGGGGAACACTGAAGCTTTCTTT
CASSPGPTGVGNTEAFF
>.|once|TRBV29-1|TRBJ2-7
TGCAGCGTCCCGACTGCGGAGGGCGAGCAGTACTTC
CSVPTAEGEQYF
>.|.|TRBV2|TRBJ2-7
TGTGCCAGCAGTGGAATTCAGGGTTACTACGAGCAGTACTTC
CASSGIQGYYEQYF
>.|.|TRBV20-1|TRBJ2-2
TGCAGTGCTAGTGTCAGCGGAGGCGGGAACACCGGGGAGCTGTTTTTT
CSASVSGGGNTGELFF
>TRBD1|.|TRBV3-1/TRBV3-2|TRBJ1-4
TGTGCCAGCAGCCTTCGGGGGACAGGTCTTGAAAAACTGTTTTTT
CASSLRGTGLEKLFF
>.|.|TRBV4-2|TRBJ1-1
TGTGCCAGCAGCCAAGAAAGCCACCCGAACACTGAAGCTTTCTTT
CASSQESHPNTEAFF
>.|.|TRBV12-3/TRBV12-4|TRBJ2-2
TGTGCCAGCAGTTTCGGGTCCGGGGAGCTGTTTTTT
CASSFGSGELFF
>TRBD1|.|TRBV2|TRBJ1-4
TGTGCCAGCAGTCGACAGGGGAGCGATGAAAAACTGTTTTTT
CASSRQGSDEKLFF
>.|few|TRBV2|TRBJ1-1
TGTGCCAGCACTTCGAGCCGGGGGAACACTGAAGCTTTCTTT
CASTSSRGNTEAFF
>TRBD1|.|TRBV5-8|TRBJ1-4
TGTGCCAGCAGCCCCCGACAGGGATATGAAAAACTGTTTTTT
CASSPRQGYEKLFF
>TRBD2|.|TRBV4-1|TRBJ2-1
TGCGCCAGCAGCCAAGCTCCAAGAGGGGGACTAGCGGGAGGCCGGGGGTTCTTC
CASSQAPRGGLAGGRGFF
>.|.|TRBV6-5|TRBJ1-5
TGTGCCAGCAGACCACAGGGTAATCAGCCCCAGCATTTT
CASRPQGNQPQHF
>.|.|TRBV18|TRBJ1-1
TGTGCCAGCTCACCGTTACAGGGAACCGAAGCTTTCTTT
CASSPLQGTEAFF
>.|once|TRBV7-8|TRBJ2-7
TGTGCCAGCAGCCTTAGAGTTTTCTACGAGCAGTACTTC
CASSLRVFYEQYF
>.|.|TRBV7-2|TRBJ2-7
TGTGCCAGCAGCGCCAGAGGGGGAACCTACGAGCAGTACTTC
CASSARGGTYEQYF
>.|.|TRBV11-3|TRBJ2-1
TGTGCCAGCAGCTTAGGCCGAGCCCTCTACAATGAGCAGTTCTTC
CASSLGRALYNEQFF
>.|.|TRBV7-9|TRBJ2-3
TGTGCCAGCAGACTAGCCAGTGGCTTAGGGAACACAGATACGCAGTATTTT
CASRLASGLGNTDTQYF
>.|.|TRBV14|TRBJ2-3
TGTGCCAGCAGCCAAGACGCCGGGTTCACAGATACGCAGTATTTT
CASSQDAGFTDTQYF
>TRBD1|.|TRBV2|TRBJ1-4
TGTGCCAGCAAATTCCTAAAGTCCGGGACAGTCCTTTTT
CASKFLKSGTVLF
>TRBD1|.|TRBV10-3|TRBJ1-1
TGTGCCATCAGTGAAAGGGGACAGGGAAGAGGGAACACTGAAGCTTTCTTT
CAISERGQGRGNTEAFF
>TRBD2|.|TRBV27|TRBJ2-3
TGTGCCAGCAGTCTAGCGGGAGGGGCAGATACGCAGTATTTT
CASSLAGGADTQYF
>.|.|TRBV6-2/TRBV6-3|TRBJ2-7
TGTGCCAGCAGCCTCCCCCGGGACAACTACGAGCAGTACTTC
CASSLPRDNYEQYF
>TRBD1|.|TRBV5-5|TRBJ2-7
TGTGCCAGCAGCCTAGGGACAGGGGGCATCCTTGCCTACGAGCAGTACTTC
CASSLGTGGILAYEQYF
>TRBD2|.|TRBV27|TRBJ2-2
TGTGCCAGCAGCCCCCGCCGAAGCGGGAAGTCCGGGGAGCTGTTTTTT
CASSPRRSGKSGELFF
>.|.|TRBV3-1/TRBV3-2|TRBJ1-1
TGTGCCAGCAAAGGTGGGGCGGTACCCAGGTCCACTGAAGCTTTCTTT
CASKGGAVPRSTEAFF
>.|.|TRBV6-6|TRBJ1-3
TGTGCCAGCAGTTACGGGCAGGGCGACACCATATATTTT
CASSYGQGDTIYF
>.|.|TRBV3-1/TRBV3-2|TRBJ2-2
TGTGCCAGCAGGCTGGGACTTGCAGGGACCGGGGAGCTGTTTTTT
CASRLGLAGTGELFF
>TRBD1|.|TRBV10-3|TRBJ2-3
TGTGCCATCAGTGGACAGGGGTGGGACACAGATACGCAGTATTTT
CAISGQGWDTDTQYF